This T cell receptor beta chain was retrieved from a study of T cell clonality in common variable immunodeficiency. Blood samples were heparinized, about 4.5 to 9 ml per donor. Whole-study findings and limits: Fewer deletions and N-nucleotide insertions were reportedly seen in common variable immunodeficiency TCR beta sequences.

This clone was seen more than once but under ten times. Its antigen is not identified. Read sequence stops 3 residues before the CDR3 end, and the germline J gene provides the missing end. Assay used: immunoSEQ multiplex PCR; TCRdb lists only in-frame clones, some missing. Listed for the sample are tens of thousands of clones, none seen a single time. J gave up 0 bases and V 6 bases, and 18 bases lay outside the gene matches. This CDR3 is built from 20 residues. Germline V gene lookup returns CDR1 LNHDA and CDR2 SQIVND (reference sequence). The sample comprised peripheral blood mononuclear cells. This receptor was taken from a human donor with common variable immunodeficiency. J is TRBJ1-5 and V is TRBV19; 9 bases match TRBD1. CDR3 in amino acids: CASRRIRTGVEPDSNQPQHF. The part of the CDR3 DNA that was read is TGTGCCAGTAGAAGAATTAGGACAGGGGTGGAACCTGATAGCAATCAGCCC.